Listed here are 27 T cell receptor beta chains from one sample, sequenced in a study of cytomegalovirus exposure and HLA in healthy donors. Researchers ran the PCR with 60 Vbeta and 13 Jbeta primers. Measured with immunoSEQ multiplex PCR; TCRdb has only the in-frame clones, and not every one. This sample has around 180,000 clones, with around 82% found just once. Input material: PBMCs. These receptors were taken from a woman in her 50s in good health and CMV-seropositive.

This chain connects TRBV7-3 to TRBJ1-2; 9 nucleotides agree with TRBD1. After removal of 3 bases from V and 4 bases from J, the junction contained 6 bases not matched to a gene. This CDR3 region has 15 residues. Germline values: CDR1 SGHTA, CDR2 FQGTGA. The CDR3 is CASSLEGQGSYGYTF. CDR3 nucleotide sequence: TGTGCCAGCAGCTTGGAAGGACAGGGGTCCTATGGCTACACCTTC.

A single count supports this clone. CDR3 DNA sequence: TGTGCCAGCTCACCATCTTTCGGACAGGGCGGTCAGCCCCAGCATTTT. As protein: CASSPSFGQGGQPQHF. V and J are TRBV18 and TRBJ1-5; 8 nucleotides agree with TRBD1. Unmatched junction bases numbered 9, after V lost 2 bases and J lost 6 bases. Germline lookup yields CDR1 KGHSH and CDR2 LQKENI. The CDR3 has 16 amino acids.

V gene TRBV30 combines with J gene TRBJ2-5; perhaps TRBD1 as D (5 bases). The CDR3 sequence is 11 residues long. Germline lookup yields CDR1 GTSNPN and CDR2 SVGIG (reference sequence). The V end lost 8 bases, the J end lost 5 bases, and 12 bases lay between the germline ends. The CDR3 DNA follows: TGTGCCCTTGGGGCTCCCGAGACCCAGTACTTC. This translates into CALGAPETQYF.

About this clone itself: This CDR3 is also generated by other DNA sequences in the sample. The CDR3 sequence: CSARGGYEQYF. CDR3 DNA sequence: TGCAGTGCTAGAGGCGGGTACGAGCAGTACTTC. This chain links TRBV20-1 with TRBJ2-7, with D possibly being TRBD2 (5 bases). This CDR3 spans 11 amino acids. V lost 1 base and J lost 4, with 5 bases in between. The germline V gene has CDR1 DFQATT and CDR2 SNEGSKA (reference sequence).

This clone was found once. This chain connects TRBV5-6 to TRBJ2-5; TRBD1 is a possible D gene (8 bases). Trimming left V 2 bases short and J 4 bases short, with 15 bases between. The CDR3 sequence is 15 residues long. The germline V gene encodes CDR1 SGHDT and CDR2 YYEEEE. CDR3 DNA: TGTGCCAGCAGCTTTGGACAGGGAGGGAGAGAGACCCAGTACTTC. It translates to CASSFGQGGRETQYF.

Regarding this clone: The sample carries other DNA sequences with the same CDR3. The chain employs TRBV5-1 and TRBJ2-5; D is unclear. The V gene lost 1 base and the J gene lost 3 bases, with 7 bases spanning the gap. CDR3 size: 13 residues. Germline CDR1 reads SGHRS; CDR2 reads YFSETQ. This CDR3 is CASSLMTEETQYF. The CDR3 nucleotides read TGCGCCAGCAGCTTGATGACTGAAGAGACCCAGTACTTC.

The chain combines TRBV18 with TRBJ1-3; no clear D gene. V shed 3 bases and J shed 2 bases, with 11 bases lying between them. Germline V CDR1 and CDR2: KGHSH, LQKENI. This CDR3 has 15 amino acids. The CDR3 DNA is TGTGCCAGCTCACCCCGTGGAGGGCCTGGAAACACCATATATTTT. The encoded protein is CASSPRGGPGNTIYF.

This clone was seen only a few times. CDR3 in DNA: TGTGCCAGCAGCCTTATCCAGGCACCCCTCCACTTT. It yields the protein CASSLIQAPLHF. The chain couples TRBV5-6 to TRBJ1-6, with D unclear. V was cut by 4 bases and J by 11 bases, with 10 bases left in between. From germline, CDR1 is SGHDT and CDR2 YYEEEE. CDR3 length: 12 amino acids.

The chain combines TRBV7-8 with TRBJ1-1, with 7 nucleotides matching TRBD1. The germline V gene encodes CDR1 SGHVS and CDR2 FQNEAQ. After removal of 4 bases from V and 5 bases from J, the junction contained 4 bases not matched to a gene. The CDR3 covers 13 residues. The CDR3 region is CASSSDRETEAFF. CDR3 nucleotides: TGTGCCAGCAGCTCTGACAGGGAAACTGAAGCTTTCTTT.

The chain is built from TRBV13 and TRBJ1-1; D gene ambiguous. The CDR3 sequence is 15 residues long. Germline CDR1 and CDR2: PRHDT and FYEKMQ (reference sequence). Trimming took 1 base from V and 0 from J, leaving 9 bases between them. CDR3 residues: CASSLAGFVNTEAFF. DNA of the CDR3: TGTGCCAGCAGCTTAGCCGGGTTCGTGAACACTGAAGCTTTCTTT.

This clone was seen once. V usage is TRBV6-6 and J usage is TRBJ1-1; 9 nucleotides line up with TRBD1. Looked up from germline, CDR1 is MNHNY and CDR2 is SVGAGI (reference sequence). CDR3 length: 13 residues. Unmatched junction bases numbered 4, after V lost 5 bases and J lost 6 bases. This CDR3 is CASSKQGASEAFF. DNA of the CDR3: TGTGCCAGCAGTAAACAGGGGGCGTCTGAAGCTTTCTTT.

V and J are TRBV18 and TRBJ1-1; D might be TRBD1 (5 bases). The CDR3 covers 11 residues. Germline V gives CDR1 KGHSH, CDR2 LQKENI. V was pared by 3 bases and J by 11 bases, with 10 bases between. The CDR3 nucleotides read TGTGCCAGCTCACCGGGGGAGGGGGCTTTCTTT. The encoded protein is CASSPGEGAFF.

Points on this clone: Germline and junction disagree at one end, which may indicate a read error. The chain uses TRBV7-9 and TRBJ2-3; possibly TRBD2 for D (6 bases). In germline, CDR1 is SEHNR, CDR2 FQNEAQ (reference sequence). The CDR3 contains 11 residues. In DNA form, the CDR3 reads TGTTCCAGCTGGAGGGCAGATACGCAGTATTTT. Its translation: CSSWRADTQYF.

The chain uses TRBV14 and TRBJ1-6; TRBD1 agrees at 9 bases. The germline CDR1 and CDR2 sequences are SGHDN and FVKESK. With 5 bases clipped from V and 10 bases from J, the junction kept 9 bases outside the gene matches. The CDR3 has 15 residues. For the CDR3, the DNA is TGTGCCAGCAGCGAGAGGACAGGGGATTTCTCACCCCTCCACTTT. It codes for CASSERTGDFSPLHF. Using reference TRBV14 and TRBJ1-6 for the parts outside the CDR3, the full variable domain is EAGVTQFPSHSVIEKGQTVTLRCDPISGHDNLYWYRRVMGKEIKFLLHFVKESKQDESGMPNNRFLAERTGGTYSTLKVQPAELEDSGVYFCASSERTGDFSPLHFGNGTRLTVT.

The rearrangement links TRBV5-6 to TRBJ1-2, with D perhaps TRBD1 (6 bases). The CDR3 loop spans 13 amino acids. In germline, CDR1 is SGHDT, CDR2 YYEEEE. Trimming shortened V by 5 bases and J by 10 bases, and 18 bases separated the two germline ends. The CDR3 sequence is CASSFAHRADYTF. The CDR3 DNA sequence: TGTGCCAGCAGTTTCGCCCACAGGGCGGACTACACCTTC.

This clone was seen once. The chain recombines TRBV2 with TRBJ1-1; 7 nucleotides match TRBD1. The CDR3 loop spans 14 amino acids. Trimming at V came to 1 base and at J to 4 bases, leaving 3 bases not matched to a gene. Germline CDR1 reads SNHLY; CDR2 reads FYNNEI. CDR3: CASSEVSGGTEAFF. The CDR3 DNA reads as TGTGCCAGCAGTGAAGTATCAGGGGGCACTGAAGCTTTCTTT.

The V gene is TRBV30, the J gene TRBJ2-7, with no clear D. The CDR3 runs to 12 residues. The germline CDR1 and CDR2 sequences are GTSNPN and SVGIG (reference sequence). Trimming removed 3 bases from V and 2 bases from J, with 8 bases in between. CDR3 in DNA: TGTGCCTGGAGCTTGACAACCTACGAGCAGTACTTC. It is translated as CAWSLTTYEQYF. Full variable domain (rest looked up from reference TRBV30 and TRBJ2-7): SQTIHQWPATLVQPVGSPLSLECTVEGTSNPNLYWYRQAAGRGLQLLFYSVGIGQISSEVPQNLSASRPQDRQFILSSKKLLLSDSGFYLCAWSLTTYEQYFGPGTRLTVT.

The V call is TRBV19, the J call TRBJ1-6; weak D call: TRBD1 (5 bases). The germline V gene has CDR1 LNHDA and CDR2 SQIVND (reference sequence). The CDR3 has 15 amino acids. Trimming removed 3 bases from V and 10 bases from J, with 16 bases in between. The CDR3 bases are TGTGCCAGTAGTATCCCCCAACCACCAGGGTCACCCCTCCACTTT. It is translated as CASSIPQPPGSPLHF.

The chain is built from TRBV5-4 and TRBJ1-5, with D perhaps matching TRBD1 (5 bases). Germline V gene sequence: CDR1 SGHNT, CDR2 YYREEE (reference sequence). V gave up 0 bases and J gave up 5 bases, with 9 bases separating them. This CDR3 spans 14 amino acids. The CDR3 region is CASSLGGADQPQHF. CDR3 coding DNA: TGTGCCAGCAGCTTGGGGGGCGCGGATCAGCCCCAGCATTTT.

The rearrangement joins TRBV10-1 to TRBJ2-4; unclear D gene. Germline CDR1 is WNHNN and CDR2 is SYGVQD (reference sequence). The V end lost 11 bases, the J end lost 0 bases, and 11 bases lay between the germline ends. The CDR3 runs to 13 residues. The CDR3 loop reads CAGFYRAKNIQYF. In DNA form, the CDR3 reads TGCGCCGGCTTCTACAGAGCCAAAAACATTCAGTACTTC.

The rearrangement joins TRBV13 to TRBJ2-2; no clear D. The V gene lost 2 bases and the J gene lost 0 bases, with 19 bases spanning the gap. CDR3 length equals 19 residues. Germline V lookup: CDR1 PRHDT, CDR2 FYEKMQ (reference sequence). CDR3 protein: CASSLSPIVGDSNTGELFF. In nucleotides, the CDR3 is TGTGCCAGCAGCTTATCCCCAATTGTCGGAGATTCGAACACCGGGGAGCTGTTTTTT.

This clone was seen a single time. The CDR3 coding sequence is TGTGCCAGCAGCTCTCAGGGACTTAGCACAGATACGCAGTATTTT. The encoded protein is CASSSQGLSTDTQYF. The chain uses TRBV11-2 and TRBJ2-3; possibly TRBD2 for D (6 bases). From germline, CDR1 is SGHAT and CDR2 FQNNGV. Trimming removed 4 bases from V and 0 bases from J, with 11 bases in between. This CDR3 comprises 15 residues.

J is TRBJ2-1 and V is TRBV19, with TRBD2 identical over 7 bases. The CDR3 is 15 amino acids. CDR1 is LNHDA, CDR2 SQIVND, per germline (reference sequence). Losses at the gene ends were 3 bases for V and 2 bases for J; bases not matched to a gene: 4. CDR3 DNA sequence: TGTGCCAGTAGTATTGGACGGGGGGCCTACAATGAGCAGTTCTTC. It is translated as CASSIGRGAYNEQFF. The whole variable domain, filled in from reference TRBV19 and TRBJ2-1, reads DGGITQSPKYLFRKEGQNVTLSCEQNLNHDAMYWYRQDPGQGLRLIYYSQIVNDFQKGDIAEGYSVSREKKESFPLTVTSAQKNPTAFYLCASSIGRGAYNEQFFGPGTRLTVL.

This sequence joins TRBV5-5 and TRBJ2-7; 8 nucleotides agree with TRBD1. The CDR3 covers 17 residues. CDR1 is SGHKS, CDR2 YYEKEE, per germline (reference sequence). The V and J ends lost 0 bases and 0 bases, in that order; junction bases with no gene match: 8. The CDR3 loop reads CASSLGKDRVSSYEQYF. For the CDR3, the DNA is TGTGCCAGCAGCTTGGGGAAGGACAGGGTCAGCTCCTACGAGCAGTACTTC.

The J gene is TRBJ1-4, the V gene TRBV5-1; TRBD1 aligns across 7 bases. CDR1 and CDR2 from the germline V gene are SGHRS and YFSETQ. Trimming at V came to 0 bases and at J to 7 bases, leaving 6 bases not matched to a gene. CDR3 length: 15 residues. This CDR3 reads CASSLALQGGEKLFF. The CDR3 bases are TGCGCCAGCAGCTTGGCCCTTCAGGGGGGTGAAAAACTGTTTTTT.

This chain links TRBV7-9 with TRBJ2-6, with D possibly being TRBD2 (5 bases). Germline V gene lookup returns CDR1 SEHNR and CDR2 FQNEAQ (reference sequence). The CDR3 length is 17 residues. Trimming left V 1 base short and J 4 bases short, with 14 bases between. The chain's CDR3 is CASSLEEVGWGANVLTF. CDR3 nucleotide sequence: TGTGCCAGCAGCTTAGAGGAGGTGGGCTGGGGGGCCAACGTCCTGACTTTC.

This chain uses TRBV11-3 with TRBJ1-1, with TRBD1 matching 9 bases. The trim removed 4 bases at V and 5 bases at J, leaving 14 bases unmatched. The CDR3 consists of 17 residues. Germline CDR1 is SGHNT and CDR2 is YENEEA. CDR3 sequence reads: CASSYPPGGTGRTEAFF. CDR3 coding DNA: TGTGCCAGCAGCTACCCACCAGGTGGGACAGGGAGGACTGAAGCTTTCTTT.